The rows below give T cell receptor beta chains drawn from one sample of a study of blood T cell repertoires in COVID-19. Sequenced by immunoSEQ multiplex PCR; TCRdb stores in-frame clones only, minus some. Of approximately 140,000 clones detected, around 86% appear once; the ten largest clones hold 9.7%. Material for sequencing was peripheral blood. The origin of the receptors is a man in his forties with active or convalescent COVID-19. The CDR3 runs from the conserved cysteine through the conserved F or W. The order of the fields is V gene, J gene, D gene, clone size, CDR3 protein, CDR3 DNA. A D gene is named only where the DNA matches it firmly. Clone size is given for some rows only: seen once, a few or many times, or a class if the clone is expanded.

v_call: TRBV6-5; j_call: TRBJ1-2; d_call: NA; clone_size: NA; cdr3_aa: CASSYSWQNYGYTF; cdr3_nt: TGTGCCAGCAGTTACTCCTGGCAGAACTATGGCTACACCTTC
v_call: TRBV29-1; j_call: TRBJ2-7; d_call: TRBD1; clone_size: NA; cdr3_aa: CSGAQGADEQYF; cdr3_nt: TGCAGCGGGGCACAGGGGGCGGACGAGCAGTACTTC
v_call: TRBV19; j_call: TRBJ2-2; d_call: TRBD1; clone_size: NA; cdr3_aa: CASSFGQGVVIAGELFF; cdr3_nt: TGTGCCAGTAGTTTCGGACAGGGGGTGGTAATCGCCGGGGAGCTGTTTTTT
v_call: TRBV28; j_call: TRBJ1-3; d_call: NA; clone_size: few; cdr3_aa: CASNRRGNTIYF; cdr3_nt: TGTGCCAGCAATCGAAGGGGGAACACCATATATTTT
v_call: TRBV7-9; j_call: TRBJ2-7; d_call: NA; clone_size: NA; cdr3_aa: CASSLQGTYEQYF; cdr3_nt: TGTGCCAGCAGCTTACAGGGGACCTACGAGCAGTACTTC
v_call: TRBV6-4; j_call: TRBJ2-5; d_call: TRBD2; clone_size: NA; cdr3_aa: CASSPTSGGAAETQYF; cdr3_nt: TGTGCCAGCAGTCCCACTAGCGGGGGGGCCGCGGAGACCCAGTACTTC
v_call: TRBV2; j_call: TRBJ1-6; d_call: TRBD1; clone_size: NA; cdr3_aa: CASVRQGWNSPLHF; cdr3_nt: TGTGCCAGCGTACGACAGGGGTGGAATTCACCCCTCCACTTT
v_call: TRBV5-1; j_call: TRBJ2-5; d_call: TRBD2; clone_size: NA; cdr3_aa: CASSLMTSGGETQYF; cdr3_nt: TGCGCCAGCAGCTTGATGACTAGCGGGGGGGAGACCCAGTACTTC
v_call: TRBV3-1/TRBV3-2; j_call: TRBJ2-5; d_call: NA; clone_size: NA; cdr3_aa: CASSQGRGQETQYF; cdr3_nt: TGTGCCAGCAGCCAAGGAAGGGGGCAAGAGACCCAGTACTTC
v_call: TRBV6-1; j_call: TRBJ2-3; d_call: NA; clone_size: NA; cdr3_aa: CASSEGTGSTDTQYF; cdr3_nt: TGTGCCAGCAGTGAAGGAACAGGCAGCACAGATACGCAGTATTTT
v_call: TRBV7-3; j_call: TRBJ2-6; d_call: TRBD1; clone_size: NA; cdr3_aa: CASSLGDRGLSGANVLTF; cdr3_nt: TGTGCCAGCAGCTTAGGGGACAGGGGGTTATCTGGGGCCAACGTCCTGACTTTC
v_call: TRBV4-1; j_call: TRBJ1-3; d_call: NA; clone_size: NA; cdr3_aa: CASSQEVGAIYF; cdr3_nt: TGCGCCAGCAGCCAAGAAGTAGGGGCCATATATTTT
v_call: TRBV27; j_call: TRBJ2-1; d_call: NA; clone_size: NA; cdr3_aa: CASSTGSSYNEQFF; cdr3_nt: TGTGCCAGCAGTACAGGGAGCTCCTACAATGAGCAGTTCTTC
v_call: TRBV4-2; j_call: TRBJ2-4; d_call: NA; clone_size: NA; cdr3_aa: CASSQEESSPRRYF; cdr3_nt: TGTGCCAGCAGCCAAGAAGAGAGTAGCCCCCGGCGGTACTTC
v_call: TRBV6-6; j_call: TRBJ1-5; d_call: NA; clone_size: NA; cdr3_aa: CASSYSSPGNQPQHF; cdr3_nt: TGTGCCAGCAGTTACTCGAGTCCCGGCAATCAGCCCCAGCATTTT
v_call: TRBV3-1/TRBV3-2; j_call: TRBJ1-3; d_call: NA; clone_size: NA; cdr3_aa: CASSQDMSLLGNTIYF; cdr3_nt: TGTGCCAGCAGCCAAGATATGTCGTTACTAGGAAACACCATATATTTT
v_call: TRBV3-1/TRBV3-2; j_call: TRBJ2-3; d_call: TRBD2; clone_size: NA; cdr3_aa: CASSQTSGTSDTQYF; cdr3_nt: TGTGCCAGCAGCCAGACTAGCGGGACCTCAGATACGCAGTATTTT